The next 13 T cell receptor beta chains were all read from a single sample in a study of siplizumab effects on memory and regulatory T cells (dated 2019 in TCRdb). Receptors were amplified or captured by the immunoSEQ multiplex PCR assay. TCRdb's version of the immuneACCESS table is confined to in-frame rearrangements and falls short of the full clone set. An unresolved V gene accounts for under half of the shortfall where checked; the remainder is of unknown origin. This sample holds 50,000 to 70,000 clones; around 96% were observed only once. Roughly 0.097% of the sample belongs to the ten largest clones. What was sequenced was naive CD8+ T cells sorted from blood. In light of the paper, this sample's cell subset or site label describes: unstimulated naive T cells. These receptors were taken from a human donor in good health.

The chain combines TRBV7-3 with TRBJ2-1; D possibly matches TRBD1 or TRBD2 (5 bases each). Germline-derived CDR1 and CDR2 are SGHTA and FQGTGA. With 1 base removed from V and 3 bases from J, the gap between germline ends came to 10 bases. CDR3 length equals 15 residues. The CDR3 reads CASSLIPGHYNEQFF. The CDR3 nucleotides read TGTGCCAGCAGCTTAATCCCGGGGCACTACAATGAGCAGTTCTTC. The whole variable domain, filled in from reference TRBV7-3 and TRBJ2-1, reads GAGVSQTPSNKVTEKGKYVELRCDPISGHTALYWYRQSLGQGPEFLIYFQGTGAADDSGLPNDRFFAVRPEGSVSTLKIQRTERGDSAVYLCASSLIPGHYNEQFFGPGTRLTVL.

The chain has TRBV7-9 and TRBJ1-2; possibly TRBD1 for D (6 bases). The CDR3 runs 18 residues. The V gene lost 5 bases and the J gene lost 0 bases, with 22 bases spanning the gap. Germline CDR1 reads SEHNR; CDR2 reads FQNEAQ (reference sequence). Here the CDR3 reads CASSNTSTGTSANYGYTF. CDR3 bases: TGTGCCAGCAGCAACACATCAACCGGGACATCAGCTAACTATGGCTACACCTTC.

The V gene is TRBV2, the J gene TRBJ2-7, with 16 bases aligning to TRBD2. CDR3 length: 16 amino acids. Germline V gene sequence: CDR1 SNHLY, CDR2 FYNNEI. V lost 8 bases, J lost 4 bases, and 8 bases stayed unmatched. In nucleotides, the CDR3 is TGTGCCAGCCCACCGGGACTAGCGGGGGGGCCTTACGAGCAGTACTTC. Translation gives CASPPGLAGGPYEQYF.

This clone was seen a single time. This chain joins TRBV5-1 and TRBJ2-2; D is perhaps TRBD1 or TRBD2 (5 bases each). This CDR3 has 20 residues. Trimming shortened V by 5 bases and J by 0 bases, and 26 bases separated the two germline ends. Germline V CDR1 and CDR2: SGHRS, YFSETQ. CDR3: CASSPVKLGALAANTGELFF. CDR3 DNA: TGCGCCAGCAGTCCCGTTAAGTTAGGGGCCCTAGCTGCGAACACCGGGGAGCTGTTTTTT.

The chain recombines TRBV29-1 with TRBJ1-2; the D gene is possibly TRBD1 (6 bases). The CDR3 has 15 residues. V gave up 4 bases and J gave up 0 bases, with 15 bases separating them. Germline lookup yields CDR1 SQVTM and CDR2 ANQGSEA. The CDR3 DNA follows: TGCAGCGTTGTCCCCCGGGGGGCCGCTAACTATGGCTACACCTTC. This encodes CSVVPRGAANYGYTF. Using reference TRBV29-1 and TRBJ1-2 for the parts outside the CDR3, the full variable domain is SAVISQKPSRDICQRGTSLTIQCQVDSQVTMMFWYRQQPGQSLTLIATANQGSEATYESGFVIDKFPISRPNLTFSTLTVSNMSPEDSSIYLCSVVPRGAANYGYTFGSGTRLTVV.

J is TRBJ1-2 and V is TRBV7-3; D might be TRBD1 (6 bases). Germline V gene lookup returns CDR1 SGHTA and CDR2 FQGTGA. CDR3 length: 14 amino acids. Trimming cost V 4 bases and J 4 bases, with 13 bases left between them. The CDR3 loop reads CASSWAGDGYGYTF. DNA of the CDR3: TGTGCCAGCAGCTGGGCAGGGGATGGCTATGGCTACACCTTC. Full variable domain (outside the CDR3, taken from reference TRBV7-3 and TRBJ1-2): GAGVSQTPSNKVTEKGKYVELRCDPISGHTALYWYRQSLGQGPEFLIYFQGTGAADDSGLPNDRFFAVRPEGSVSTLKIQRTERGDSAVYLCASSWAGDGYGYTFGSGTRLTVV.

CDR3 nucleotide sequence: TGCGCCAGCAGCCATACTATCGCTCTTAGCGGGGTACAAGAGACCCAGTACTTC. Translating gives CASSHTIALSGVQETQYF. This chain links TRBV4-1 with TRBJ2-5; 8 positions match TRBD2. The CDR3 totals 18 residues. Germline assignment: CDR1 MGHRA and CDR2 YSYEKL. V lost 3 bases, J lost 2 bases, and 14 bases stayed unmatched.

CDR3 in amino acids: CASSSGGEKLFF. In DNA form, the CDR3 reads TGTGCCAGCAGCTCCGGCGGTGAAAAACTGTTTTTT. The chain employs TRBV7-9 and TRBJ1-4; no clear D. V lost 4 bases to trimming and J lost 7 bases, with 7 bases between them. The CDR3 covers 12 residues. Germline V gene sequence: CDR1 SEHNR, CDR2 FQNEAQ (reference sequence).

This clone was seen just once. The rearrangement links TRBV5-4 to TRBJ2-7, with TRBD1 matching over 10 bases. The CDR3 loop spans 14 amino acids. J gave up 3 bases and V 3 bases, and 3 bases lay outside the gene matches. Per germline, CDR1 SGHNT and CDR2 YYREEE (reference sequence). The CDR3, as DNA: TGTGCCAGCAGCTCGACAGGGGGCGACTACGAGCAGTACTTC. This translates into CASSSTGGDYEQYF.

The rearrangement uses TRBV6-4 and TRBJ2-6; D unresolved. V dropped 5 bases and J dropped 0 bases, with 14 bases sitting between them. CDR1 MRHNA and CDR2 SNTAGT come from the germline V gene. The CDR3 length is 17 residues. CDR3 protein: CASSFPEESSGANVLTF. CDR3 in DNA: TGTGCCAGCAGTTTCCCAGAGGAGAGCTCTGGGGCCAACGTCCTGACTTTC.

The CDR3 bases are TGCGCCAGCATCCCTACTCCGGGACAGAGCACAGATACGCAGTATTTT. Amino acids: CASIPTPGQSTDTQYF. The chain is built from TRBV4-1 and TRBJ2-3, with 7 bases fitting TRBD1. The V gene's germline CDR1 is MGHRA and CDR2 YSYEKL. Unmatched junction bases numbered 10, after V lost 7 bases and J lost 0 bases. This CDR3 is 16 amino acids long.

The V and J genes are TRBV27 and TRBJ2-5, with 7 bases that match TRBD2. The trim removed 2 bases at V and 3 bases at J, leaving 9 bases unmatched. The CDR3 extends over 16 amino acids. The germline CDR1 and CDR2 sequences are MNHEY and SMNVEV (reference sequence). CDR3 nucleotides: TGTGCCAGCAGTTTAAAGGCGGGGGACCGAAAAGAGACCCAGTACTTC. This translates into CASSLKAGDRKETQYF.

The chain recombines TRBV28 with TRBJ1-6, with a tentative D call TRBD1 (6 bases). The V and J ends lost 5 bases and 8 bases respectively, with 19 bases between them. The V gene's germline CDR1 is MDHEN and CDR2 SYDVKM. The CDR3 runs to 16 residues. The CDR3 nucleotides are TGTGCCAGCAGTCCAACAGGGCTGGGGTGGGATTCACCCCTCCACTTT. Encoded protein: CASSPTGLGWDSPLHF.